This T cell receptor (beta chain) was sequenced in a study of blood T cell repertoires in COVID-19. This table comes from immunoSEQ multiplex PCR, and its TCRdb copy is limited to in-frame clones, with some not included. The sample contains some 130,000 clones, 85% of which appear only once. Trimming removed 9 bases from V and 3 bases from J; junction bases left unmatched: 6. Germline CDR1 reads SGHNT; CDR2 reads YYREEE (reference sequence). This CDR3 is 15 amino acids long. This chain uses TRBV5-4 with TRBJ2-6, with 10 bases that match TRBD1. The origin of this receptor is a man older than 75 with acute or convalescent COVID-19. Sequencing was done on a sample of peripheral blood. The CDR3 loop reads CATTTGGSGANVLTF. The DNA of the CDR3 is TGTGCCACCACGACAGGGGGCAGTGGGGCCAACGTCCTGACTTTC.